The 25 T cell receptor beta chains listed next were all sequenced from one sample in a study of spatial heterogeneity in lung cancer. TCRdb recomputed calls from the 5' RACE reads with MiXCR, one row per CDR3 protein. The profile shows some 85,000 distinct CDR3 sequences, approximately 20% of them singletons. Time point reported: sample taken at primary tumor resection. Sequencing was performed on whole RNA extracted from tumor and nontumor lung tissue, or from frozen PBMC, and the material was left unsorted. The sequencing here drew on PBMCs, taken at surgery. These receptors were collected from a male donor with early-stage non-small cell lung cancer.

This clonotype was counted only a few times. The rearrangement uses TRBV7-9 and TRBJ2-1; D perhaps matches TRBD1 (6 bases). Trimming shortened V by 0 bases and J by 8 bases, and 26 bases separated the two germline ends. CDR1 and CDR2 (germline): SEHNR, FQNEAQ (reference sequence). This CDR3 region has 19 residues. Here the CDR3 reads CASSLALGQGQVNVDEQFF. CDR3 DNA: TGTGCCAGCAGCTTAGCGCTTGGGCAGGGGCAAGTTAACGTTGATGAGCAGTTCTTC.

The gene calls are TRBV9 and TRBJ1-1; 11 nucleotides align to TRBD1. The CDR3 extends over 15 amino acids. With 3 bases clipped from V and 5 bases from J, the junction kept 6 bases outside the gene matches. Germline assignment: CDR1 SGDLS and CDR2 YYNGEE. The CDR3 loop reads CASSAGQGAWTEAFF. The CDR3 DNA sequence: TGTGCCAGCAGCGCAGGACAGGGGGCTTGGACTGAAGCTTTCTTT.

This clonotype was counted between two and nine times. V and J are TRBV13 and TRBJ2-7; 7 bases align to TRBD2. The CDR3 contains 16 residues. Germline loops: CDR1 PRHDT, CDR2 FYEKMQ (reference sequence). V lost 0 bases to trimming and J lost 2 bases; unmatched junction nucleotides: 7. The CDR3 DNA sequence: TGTGCCAGCAGCTTAGGGGGCGCCGGGACTACCTACGAGCAGTACTTC. This encodes CASSLGGAGTTYEQYF.

The chain joins TRBV29-1 to TRBJ1-2, with TRBD1 matching 7 bases. The J segment lost 14 bases and the V segment lost 8 bases, leaving 8 bases of the junction unmatched. CDR1 is SQVTM and CDR2 is ANQGSEA in the germline V gene. The CDR3 spans 9 residues. The CDR3, as DNA: TGCAGCACAGGGGATCGGGTTACCTTC. Its translation: CSTGDRVTF.

This clonotype was counted a few times. V usage is TRBV4-2 and J usage is TRBJ2-7; D is possibly TRBD1 or TRBD2 (5 bases each). The germline CDR1 and CDR2 sequences are LGHNA and YNFKEQ. Trimming cost V 1 base and J 3 bases, with 13 bases left between them. The CDR3 covers 15 residues. The CDR3 sequence: CASSQVATANYEQYF. CDR3 sequence (DNA): TGTGCCAGCAGCCAAGTAGCGACAGCGAACTACGAGCAGTACTTC.

This chain joins TRBV20-1 and TRBJ1-6; 7 nucleotides match TRBD1. V gave up 1 base and J gave up 5 bases; unmatched junction bases: 8. The CDR3 consists of 16 residues. CDR1 is DFQATT and CDR2 is SNEGSKA in the germline V gene (reference sequence). The CDR3 region has the DNA TGCAGTGCTAGAGTAGGGGGCCGAGTAAATAATTCACCCCTCCACTTT. Its protein product is CSARVGGRVNNSPLHF.

The J gene is TRBJ1-5, the V gene TRBV2; no firm D call. This CDR3 region has 14 residues. The ends were cut back, 6 bases at V and 0 bases at J, with 9 bases in the middle. Germline lookup yields CDR1 SNHLY and CDR2 FYNNEI. As DNA, the CDR3 is TGTGCCAGCAGAGGAGATTATAGCAATCAGCCCCAGCATTTT. Protein: CASRGDYSNQPQHF.

This clonotype was observed a handful of times. V and J are TRBV6-5 and TRBJ1-1; 9 nucleotides line up with TRBD1. Per the germline V gene, CDR1 is MNHEY and CDR2 is SVGAGI. The CDR3 is made up of 14 amino acids. Losses at the gene ends were 6 bases for V and 4 bases for J; bases not matched to a gene: 6. This CDR3 is CASRGTGWTTEAFF. Written as DNA, the CDR3 is TGTGCCAGCAGGGGGACAGGGTGGACCACTGAAGCTTTCTTT.

For this clonotype: As the CDR3 is not closed by the conserved phenylalanine or tryptophan, this likely results from a read error. CDR3 sequence reads: CASTSPGANTGELFL. The CDR3 DNA reads TGTGCCAGTACCTCCCCAGGGGCCAATACCGGGGAGCTGTTTCTT. The V gene is TRBV19, the J gene TRBJ2-2; D might be TRBD1 (6 bases). This CDR3 spans 15 amino acids. Germline V gives CDR1 LNHDA, CDR2 SQIVND (reference sequence). V shed 7 bases and J shed 5 bases, with 17 bases lying between them.

V gene TRBV11-2 combines with J gene TRBJ2-2; D is unresolved. Germline CDR1 reads SGHAT; CDR2 reads FQNNGV. V lost 1 base and J 3 bases, leaving 3 bases between the germline ends. CDR3 length: 13 amino acids. CDR3 protein: CASSLGDTGELFF. In nucleotides, the CDR3 is TGTGCCAGCAGCTTAGGAGACACCGGGGAGCTGTTTTTT.

This clonotype came up many times. The V and J genes are TRBV4-2 and TRBJ2-5; 9 bases agree with TRBD1. Germline V gene lookup returns CDR1 LGHNA and CDR2 YNFKEQ. The CDR3 is made up of 13 amino acids. V dropped 3 bases and J dropped 5; count of bases not matched to a gene: 1. CDR3 in DNA: TGTGCCAGCAGCCAGGACAGGGGTGAGACCCAGTACTTC. Its translation: CASSQDRGETQYF.

In DNA, the CDR3 is TGTGCCAGCAGCCCGCCGGGAGGGGATAGGAATCAAGAGACCCAGTACTTC. It yields the protein CASSPPGGDRNQETQYF. V gene TRBV7-3 combines with J gene TRBJ2-5; TRBD2 matches 8 bases. The V and J ends lost 5 bases and 2 bases, in that order; junction bases with no gene match: 13. The CDR3 totals 17 residues. CDR1 and CDR2 (germline): SGHTA, FQGTGA.

V is TRBV12-3 or TRBV12-4 and J is TRBJ2-7, with 9 bases lining up with TRBD1. The CDR3 totals 14 residues. The V segment lost 5 bases and the J segment 3 bases; nucleotides outside the gene matches: 5. CDR3 sequence reads: CASSRDRDYYEQYF. The CDR3, as DNA: TGTGCCAGCAGTCGGGACAGGGACTACTACGAGCAGTACTTC.

This clonotype has only a few counts. The genes are TRBV10-3 and TRBJ1-1; D unresolved. The CDR3 runs 14 residues. Trimming stripped 3 bases from V and 5 bases from J, with 13 bases between. Germline CDR1 and CDR2: ENHRY and SYGVKD. The CDR3 coding sequence is TGTGCCATCAGTGACCCCGCCGGAGGGACTGAAGCTTTCTTT. Translating it yields CAISDPAGGTEAFF.

This clonotype was found many times. V is TRBV7-8 and J is TRBJ2-3, with D maybe TRBD2 (6 bases). Germline-derived CDR1 and CDR2 are SGHVS and FQNEAQ. The CDR3 is 15 amino acids. Trimming left V 1 base short and J 4 bases short, with 12 bases between. CDR3 in DNA: TGTGCCAGCAGCTTAGAGGGGCCTAGCGCAGATACGCAGTATTTT. Amino acid sequence: CASSLEGPSADTQYF.

This clonotype turned up a few times. The chain has TRBV29-1 and TRBJ1-1; the D is unclear. This CDR3 region has 13 residues. V was clipped by 8 bases and J by 0 bases, with 13 bases between them. Germline V gene data show CDR1 as SQVTM and CDR2 as ANQGSEA. The CDR3 nucleotides are TGCAGCCGGCGGGTTGAGATGAACACTGAAGCTTTCTTT. This codes for CSRRVEMNTEAFF.

The chain carries TRBV20-1 and TRBJ2-2; unclear D gene. The CDR3 extends over 14 amino acids. In germline, CDR1 is DFQATT, CDR2 SNEGSKA (reference sequence). The germline V and J ends were trimmed by 6 bases and 0 bases, with 11 bases remaining between them. The CDR3 coding sequence is TGCAGTGCAGGCGGCACCCCGAACACCGGGGAGCTGTTTTTT. Amino acid sequence: CSAGGTPNTGELFF.

This chain links TRBV29-1 with TRBJ2-2, with D possibly matching TRBD2 (5 bases). The CDR3 is 12 amino acids. Between the trimmed V and J ends, which lost 6 bases and 4 bases, there was a span of 9 bases. Germline lookup yields CDR1 SQVTM and CDR2 ANQGSEA. CDR3 DNA: TGCAGCGTGGCCGAGGGCACCGGGGAGCTGTTTTTT. Translating it yields CSVAEGTGELFF.

The V call is TRBV20-1, the J call TRBJ2-7; no reliable D call. Germline CDR1 is DFQATT and CDR2 is SNEGSKA (reference sequence). CDR3 length: 15 amino acids. V gave up 5 bases and J gave up 3 bases, with 20 bases separating them. CDR3 residues: CSAPRSADLSYEQYF. CDR3 sequence (DNA): TGCAGTGCTCCGCGCAGCGCTGACCTGAGCTACGAGCAGTACTTC.

The chain's CDR3 is CSALGVGDKQFF. The CDR3, as DNA: TGCAGTGCCCTTGGTGTGGGGGACAAGCAGTTCTTC. This rearrangement joins TRBV20-1 to TRBJ2-1, with D perhaps TRBD1 (6 bases). The V gene lost 6 bases and the J gene lost 11 bases, with 17 bases spanning the gap. This CDR3 has 12 amino acids. Looked up from germline, CDR1 is DFQATT and CDR2 is SNEGSKA (reference sequence).

This chain links TRBV10-2 with TRBJ1-4; D unclear. The CDR3 extends over 11 amino acids. From germline, CDR1 is WSHSY and CDR2 SAAADI. The V end lost 7 bases, the J end lost 8 bases, and 8 bases lay between the germline ends. The CDR3 coding sequence is TGCGCCAGCACCGGGTCGGAAAAACTGTTTTTT. It encodes CASTGSEKLFF.

This clonotype was observed a few times. The chain uses TRBV27 and TRBJ1-5, with unresolved D. The CDR3 extends over 12 amino acids. Trimming shortened V by 6 bases and J by 6 bases, and 9 bases separated the two germline ends. CDR1 MNHEY and CDR2 SMNVEV come from the germline V gene (reference sequence). The CDR3 DNA is TGTGCCAGCAGCTTTGAGGGTCAGCCCCAGCATTTT. Protein product: CASSFEGQPQHF.

In this sample, this clonotype turned up many times. The CDR3 DNA reads TGTGCCAGCAGCTTTGGCGTGGATCAGCCCCAGCATTTT. This translates into CASSFGVDQPQHF. The genes are TRBV7-8 and TRBJ1-5, with D unresolved. CDR1 SGHVS and CDR2 FQNEAQ come from the germline V gene. Trimming took 3 bases from V and 5 from J, leaving 8 bases between them. The CDR3 loop spans 13 amino acids.

This clonotype was recorded at least ten times. The chain uses TRBV4-3 and TRBJ1-6; D may be TRBD1 (5 bases). CDR1 and CDR2 from the germline V gene are LGHNA and YSLEER. CDR3 length equals 15 residues. V was pared by 0 bases and J by 9 bases, with 12 bases between. The CDR3 loop reads CASSQERSGVSPLHF. Here the CDR3 DNA reads TGCGCCAGCAGCCAAGAAAGGTCGGGGGTTTCACCCCTCCACTTT.

This rearrangement joins TRBV6-6 to TRBJ2-7, with D maybe TRBD2 (7 bases). With 6 bases removed from V and 5 bases from J, the gap between germline ends came to 26 bases. The CDR3 has 17 amino acids. Germline assignment: CDR1 MNHNY and CDR2 SVGAGI (reference sequence). The CDR3 spells CASRVIWEGTQGNEQYF. CDR3 nucleotides: TGTGCCAGCAGGGTAATCTGGGAGGGGACGCAGGGGAACGAGCAGTACTTC.